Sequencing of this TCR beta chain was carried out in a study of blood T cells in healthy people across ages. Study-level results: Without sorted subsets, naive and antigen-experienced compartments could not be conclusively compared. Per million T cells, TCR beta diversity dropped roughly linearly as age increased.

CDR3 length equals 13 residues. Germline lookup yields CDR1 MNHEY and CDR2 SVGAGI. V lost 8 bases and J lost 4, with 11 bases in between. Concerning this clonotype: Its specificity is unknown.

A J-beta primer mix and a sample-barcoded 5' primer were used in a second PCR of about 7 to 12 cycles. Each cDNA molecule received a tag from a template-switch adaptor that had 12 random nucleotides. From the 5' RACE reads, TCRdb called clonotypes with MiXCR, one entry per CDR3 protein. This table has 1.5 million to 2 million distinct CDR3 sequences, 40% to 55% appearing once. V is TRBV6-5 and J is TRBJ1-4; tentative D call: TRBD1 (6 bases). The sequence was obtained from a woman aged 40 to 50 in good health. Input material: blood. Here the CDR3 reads CASRDTLNEKLFF. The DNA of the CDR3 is TGTGCCAGCCGGGACACTCTTAATGAAAAACTGTTTTTT.